The 13 T cell receptor beta chains below come from one sample, sequenced in a study of cytomegalovirus exposure and HLA in healthy donors. With 60 Vbeta and 13 Jbeta primers, the PCR was carried out. Measured with immunoSEQ multiplex PCR; TCRdb has only the in-frame clones, and not every one. The repertoire has under 170,000 clones, more than 65% of them found once; the top ten carry under 8%. The sequencing sample was made of PBMCs. The receptors were sampled from a man aged 50 to 60 in good health and CMV-seropositive.

About this clone itself: The sample carries other DNA sequences with the same CDR3. The chain employs TRBV10-3 and TRBJ2-7; 7 bases line up with TRBD2. Germline lookup yields CDR1 ENHRY and CDR2 SYGVKD. Trimming took 3 bases from V and 2 from J; bases not matched to a gene: 4. The CDR3 is made up of 14 amino acids. In DNA, the CDR3 is TGTGCCATCAGTGAAGGGCTAGCGGCCTACGAGCAGTACTTC. This sequence encodes CAISEGLAAYEQYF.

V gene TRBV19 combines with J gene TRBJ1-4; D is possibly TRBD1 (5 bases). Per the germline V gene, CDR1 is LNHDA and CDR2 is SQIVND (reference sequence). With 0 bases removed from V and 7 bases from J, the gap between germline ends came to 15 bases. This CDR3 has 16 residues. CDR3 protein: CASSIEYGGLAEKLFF. CDR3 in DNA: TGTGCCAGTAGTATAGAGTATGGGGGACTCGCTGAAAAACTGTTTTTT.

V and J are TRBV6-1 and TRBJ2-7; the match to TRBD2 covers 12 bases. The CDR3 is 16 amino acids. V lost 3 bases, J lost 2 bases, and 5 bases stayed unmatched. In germline, CDR1 is MNHNS, CDR2 SASEGT. The CDR3 reads CASSDILAGGPYEQYF. DNA for the CDR3: TGTGCCAGCAGTGACATACTAGCGGGAGGACCCTACGAGCAGTACTTC.

This clone was observed once. Germline is not matched at one junction end, which may reflect a read error. This chain links TRBV7-3 with TRBJ2-1, with 12 bases aligning to TRBD2. The CDR3 contains 15 residues. Germline CDR1 and CDR2: SGHTA and FQGTGA. CDR3 DNA sequence: TGTTCCAGCAGCTCACTAGCGGGAGGCTACAATGAGCAGTTCTTC. Translated, it gives CSSSSLAGGYNEQFF.

This rearrangement joins TRBV11-3 to TRBJ2-1, with a weak D call TRBD1 (5 bases). CDR1 and CDR2 from the germline V gene are SGHNT and YENEEA. Trimming took 3 bases from V and 10 from J, leaving 19 bases between them. There are 15 residues in the CDR3. Here the CDR3 DNA reads TGTGCCAGCAGCTTCGGCCAGGGTCAAGTAGACGAGCAGTTCTTC. This gives the protein CASSFGQGQVDEQFF.

This clone was counted between two and nine times. This chain connects TRBV11-2 to TRBJ2-7; TRBD2 matches at 9 bases. Germline V lookup: CDR1 SGHAT, CDR2 FQNNGV. Trimming at V came to 3 bases and at J to 7 bases, leaving 10 bases not matched to a gene. This CDR3 region has 15 residues. The CDR3 region is CASSFLFSGSFEQYF. CDR3 nucleotides: TGTGCCAGCAGCTTTCTATTTAGCGGGAGTTTTGAGCAGTACTTC.

This chain joins TRBV5-1 and TRBJ2-7; 8 positions agree with TRBD1. There are 13 residues in the CDR3. V shed 2 bases, J shed 5 bases, and the junction held 3 bases outside the gene matches. From germline, CDR1 is SGHRS and CDR2 YFSETQ. CDR3 sequence: CASSLTGQDEQYF. Written as DNA, the CDR3 is TGCGCCAGCAGCTTAACGGGACAGGACGAGCAGTACTTC.

The chain is built from TRBV9 and TRBJ2-3, with 7 bases that match TRBD2. The V segment lost 0 bases and the J segment 0 bases; nucleotides outside the gene matches: 4. There are 16 residues in the CDR3. Germline CDR1 reads SGDLS; CDR2 reads YYNGEE. The CDR3 DNA reads as TGTGCCAGCAGCGTAGTGCCGCGGGGGAGCACAGATACGCAGTATTTT. Translating gives CASSVVPRGSTDTQYF.

The genes are TRBV5-6 and TRBJ2-7, with 7 bases aligning to TRBD1. This CDR3 spans 13 amino acids. After removal of 0 bases from V and 7 bases from J, the junction contained 4 bases not matched to a gene. Looked up from germline, CDR1 is SGHDT and CDR2 is YYEEEE. This CDR3 is CASSLAGQEEQYF. CDR3 bases: TGTGCCAGCAGCTTGGCAGGACAGGAGGAGCAGTACTTC.

A few counts support this clone. This chain uses TRBV6-6 with TRBJ1-5, with 7 nucleotides matching TRBD1. The CDR3 runs 14 residues. The V gene's germline CDR1 is MNHNY and CDR2 SVGAGI (reference sequence). J gave up 5 bases and V 2 bases, and 3 bases lay outside the gene matches. The CDR3 DNA sequence: TGTGCCAGCAGTTACGACAGGGATGATCAGCCCCAGCATTTT. Residues: CASSYDRDDQPQHF.

The rearrangement joins TRBV29-1 to TRBJ1-2, with TRBD1 identical over 7 bases. The CDR3 contains 13 residues. V gave up 6 bases and J gave up 3 bases; unmatched junction bases: 7. The V gene's germline CDR1 is SQVTM and CDR2 ANQGSEA. The CDR3 DNA is TGCAGCGTACTAGAGGGGGCCCACTATGGCTACACCTTC. It is translated as CSVLEGAHYGYTF.

The J gene is TRBJ1-5, the V gene TRBV6-6; 12 nucleotides align to TRBD1. This CDR3 spans 14 amino acids. Trimming cost V 6 bases and J 6 bases; bases outside gene matches: 3. Germline CDR1 and CDR2: MNHNY and SVGAGI (reference sequence). Here the CDR3 reads CASRRGQGAQPQHF. CDR3 coding DNA: TGTGCCAGCAGGCGGGGACAGGGGGCTCAGCCCCAGCATTTT.

The V gene is TRBV27, the J gene TRBJ2-7, with 10 bases fitting TRBD2. V was clipped by 6 bases and J by 5 bases; unmatched bases: 7. Germline-derived CDR1 and CDR2 are MNHEY and SMNVEV (reference sequence). This CDR3 has 14 amino acids. CDR3 bases: TGTGCCAGCAGGTCTGGGACTAGCGACCACGAGCAGTACTTC. Translated, it gives CASRSGTSDHEQYF.